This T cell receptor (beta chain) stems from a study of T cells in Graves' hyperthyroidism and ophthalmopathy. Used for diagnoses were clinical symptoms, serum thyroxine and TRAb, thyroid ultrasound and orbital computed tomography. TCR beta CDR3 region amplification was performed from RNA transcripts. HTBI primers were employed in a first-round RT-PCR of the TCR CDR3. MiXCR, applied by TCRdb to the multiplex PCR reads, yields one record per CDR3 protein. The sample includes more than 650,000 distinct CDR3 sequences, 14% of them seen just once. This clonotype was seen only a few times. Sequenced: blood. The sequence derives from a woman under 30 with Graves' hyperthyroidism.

CDR3: CASSGELAPSSYEQYF. The CDR3 coding sequence is TGCGCCAGCAGTGGAGAACTAGCTCCGAGCTCCTACGAGCAGTACTTC. The rearrangement uses TRBV10-2 and TRBJ2-7; the D gene is possibly TRBD2 (6 bases). The CDR3 covers 16 residues. The germline CDR1 and CDR2 sequences are WSHSY and SAAADI. Trimming pared 4 bases from V and 0 bases from J, leaving 16 bases between.